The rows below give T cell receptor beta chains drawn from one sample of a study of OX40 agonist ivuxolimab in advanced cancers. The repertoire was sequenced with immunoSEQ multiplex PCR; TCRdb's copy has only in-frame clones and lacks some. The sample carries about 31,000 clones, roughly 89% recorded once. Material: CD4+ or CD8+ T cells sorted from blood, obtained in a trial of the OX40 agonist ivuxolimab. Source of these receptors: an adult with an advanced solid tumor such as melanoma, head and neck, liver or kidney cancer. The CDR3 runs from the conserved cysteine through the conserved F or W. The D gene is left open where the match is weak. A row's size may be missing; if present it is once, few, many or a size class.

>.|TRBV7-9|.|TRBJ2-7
CASSLAVYREYEQYF
TGTGCCAGCAGCTTAGCGGTGTATAGGGAATACGAGCAGTACTTC
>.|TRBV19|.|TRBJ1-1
CASSIWGYGNTEAFF
TGTGCCAGTAGTATCTGGGGGTACGGGAACACTGAAGCTTTCTTT
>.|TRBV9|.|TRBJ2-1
CASSPWGDSIPPEQFF
TGTGCCAGCAGCCCTTGGGGGGACTCAATCCCCCCTGAGCAGTTCTTC
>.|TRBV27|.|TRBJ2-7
CASSLHLETGYEQYF
TGTGCCAGCAGTCTCCACTTAGAGACCGGCTACGAGCAGTACTTC
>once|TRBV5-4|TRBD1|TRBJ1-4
CASSHGQGGGEKLFF
TGTGCCAGCAGCCACGGACAGGGCGGTGGGGAAAAACTGTTTTTT
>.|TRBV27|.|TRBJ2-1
CASSHGPPNEQFF
TGTGCCAGCAGTCACGGACCCCCTAATGAGCAGTTCTTC
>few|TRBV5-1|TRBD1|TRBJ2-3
CASSLDRAAVDTQYF
TGCGCCAGTTCCTTGGACAGGGCGGCGGTGGATACGCAGTATTTT
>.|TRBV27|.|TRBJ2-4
CASSWAPGLRNIQYF
TGTGCCAGCAGTTGGGCTCCGGGACTGAGAAACATTCAGTACTTC
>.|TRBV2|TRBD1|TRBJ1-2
CASSSTGTGGLYGYTF
TGTGCCAGCAGTTCAACCGGGACAGGGGGCCTTTATGGCTACACCTTC
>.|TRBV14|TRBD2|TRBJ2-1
CASSQDSGRAYNEQFF
TGTGCCAGCAGCCAAGATTCGGGGAGGGCCTACAATGAGCAGTTCTTC
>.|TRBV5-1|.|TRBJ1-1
CASSPWVGERTEAFF
TGCGCCAGCAGCCCGTGGGTAGGGGAGAGGACTGAAGCTTTCTTT
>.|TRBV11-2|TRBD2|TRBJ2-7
CASSPRLAWHEQYF
TGTGCCAGCAGCCCCAGACTAGCGTGGCACGAGCAGTACTTC
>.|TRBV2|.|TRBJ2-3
CASSVYRATDTQYF
TGTGCCAGCAGTGTTTACCGGGCCACAGATACGCAGTATTTT
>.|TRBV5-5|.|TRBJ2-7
CASSLGDPRSYEQYF
TGTGCCAGCAGCTTGGGGGACCCACGCTCCTACGAGCAGTACTTC
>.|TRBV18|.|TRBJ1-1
CASSPPRTVNTEAFF
TGTGCCAGCTCACCACCAAGGACAGTGAACACTGAAGCTTTCTTT
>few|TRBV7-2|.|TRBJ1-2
CASSLPGAWLYGYTF
TGTGCCAGCAGCTTGCCAGGGGCATGGCTCTATGGCTACACCTTC
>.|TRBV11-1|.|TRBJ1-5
CASSFNSNQPQHF
TGTGCCAGCAGCTTCAATAGCAATCAGCCCCAGCATTTT
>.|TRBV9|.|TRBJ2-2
CASGEAGTGELFF
TGTGCCAGCGGGGAGGCGGGGACCGGGGAGCTGTTTTTT
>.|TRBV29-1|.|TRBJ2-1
CSAVMGGPYNEQFF
TGCAGCGCAGTTATGGGGGGACCCTACAATGAGCAGTTCTTC
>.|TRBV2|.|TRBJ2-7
CASSLRGSYEQYF
TGTGCCAGCAGTCTCAGGGGCTCCTACGAGCAGTACTTC
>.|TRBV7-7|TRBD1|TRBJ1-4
CASSLRQGGEKLFF
TGTGCTAGCAGCCTGCGACAGGGTGGGGAAAAACTGTTTTTT
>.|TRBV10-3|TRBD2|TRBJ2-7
CAISESGGGGYEQYF
TGTGCCATCAGTGAGTCTGGCGGGGGAGGTTACGAGCAGTACTTC
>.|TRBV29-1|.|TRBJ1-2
CSVEELGEIYGYTF
TGCAGCGTTGAAGAACTAGGGGAAATCTATGGCTACACCTTC
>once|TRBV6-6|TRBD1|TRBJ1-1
CASSSDRGLNTEAFF
TGTGCCAGCAGTTCTGACAGGGGACTGAACACTGAAGCTTTCTTT
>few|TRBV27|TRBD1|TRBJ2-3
CASSSPGQGAVVTQYF
TGTGCCAGCAGCTCACCGGGACAGGGGGCGGTTGTTACGCAGTATTTT
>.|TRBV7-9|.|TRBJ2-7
CASSPRLSHEQYF
TGTGCCAGCAGCCCGAGGCTGAGCCACGAGCAGTACTTC
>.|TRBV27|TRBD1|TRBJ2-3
CARRNGQGGLAISTDTQYF
TGTGCCCGGAGAAACGGACAGGGAGGCCTAGCGATTAGCACAGATACGCAGTATTTT
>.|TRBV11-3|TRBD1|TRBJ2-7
CASSLAGQGYEQYF
TGTGCCAGCAGCTTAGCCGGACAGGGCTACGAGCAGTACTTC
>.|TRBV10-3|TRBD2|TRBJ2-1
CAIMRTSDYNEQFF
TGTGCCATCATGAGGACTAGCGATTACAATGAGCAGTTCTTC
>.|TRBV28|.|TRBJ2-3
CASSLLENTQYF
TGTGCCAGCAGTTTATTAGAAAATACGCAGTATTTT
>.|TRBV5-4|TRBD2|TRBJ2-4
CASGLAGGAKNIQYF
TGTGCCAGCGGGCTAGCGGGAGGGGCCAAAAACATTCAGTACTTC
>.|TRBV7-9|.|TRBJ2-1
CASSANRDEQFF
TGTGCCAGCAGCGCAAATCGCGATGAGCAGTTCTTC
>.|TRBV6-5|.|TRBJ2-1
CASSSLQEQFF
TGTGCCAGCAGTTCACTCCAGGAGCAGTTCTTC
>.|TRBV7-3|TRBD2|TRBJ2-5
CASSVGTSGQETQYF
TGTGCCAGCAGCGTTGGGACTAGCGGCCAAGAGACCCAGTACTTC
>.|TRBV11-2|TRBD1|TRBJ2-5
CASSDTGGRGETQYF
TGTGCCAGCAGCGATACAGGGGGCCGAGGAGAGACCCAGTACTTC
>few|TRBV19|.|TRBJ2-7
CASSIEAGNYEQYF
TGTGCCAGTAGTATAGAGGCGGGAAATTACGAGCAGTACTTC
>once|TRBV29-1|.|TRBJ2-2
CSVVPTLNAGELFF
TGCAGCGTTGTCCCGACCTTGAACGCCGGGGAGCTGTTTTTT
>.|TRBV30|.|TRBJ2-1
CASLFGTRLNEQFF
TGTGCCTCCTTATTTGGGACCCGTCTAAATGAGCAGTTCTTC
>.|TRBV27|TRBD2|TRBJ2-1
CASSLDPLAGVAYNEQFF
TGTGCCAGCAGTTTAGATCCGCTAGCGGGAGTCGCCTACAATGAGCAGTTCTTC
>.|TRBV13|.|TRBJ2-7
CASGGLLGGEQYF
TGTGCCAGCGGCGGCCTCCTTGGGGGGGAGCAGTACTTC
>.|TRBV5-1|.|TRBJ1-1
CASSFRNTEAFF
TGCGCCAGCAGCTTTCGGAACACTGAAGCTTTCTTT
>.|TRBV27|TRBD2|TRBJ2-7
CASSLTGTSYYEQYF
TGTGCCAGCAGCCTCACGGGGACTAGCTACTACGAGCAGTACTTC
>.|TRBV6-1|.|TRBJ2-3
CASFIAGSSTDTQYF
TGTGCCAGCTTTATCGCGGGTTCTAGCACAGATACGCAGTATTTT
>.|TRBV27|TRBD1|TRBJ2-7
CASSSGQGSSYEQYF
TGTGCCAGCAGTTCCGGACAGGGGAGCTCCTACGAGCAGTACTTC
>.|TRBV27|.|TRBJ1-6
CASSLFSSYNSPLHF
TGTGCCAGCAGTTTATTTAGCTCCTATAATTCACCCCTCCACTTT
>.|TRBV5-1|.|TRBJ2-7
CASSLGNEQYF
TGCGCCAGCAGCTTGGGCAACGAGCAGTACTTC
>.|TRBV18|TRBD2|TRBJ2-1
CASYSGMFEQFF
TGTGCCAGCTACAGCGGGATGTTTGAGCAGTTCTTC
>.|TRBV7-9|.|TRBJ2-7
CASSIGYEQYF
TGTGCCAGCAGCATCGGCTACGAGCAGTACTTC
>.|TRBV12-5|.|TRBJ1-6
CASGFSAGSNSPLHF
TGTGCTAGTGGTTTCAGTGCTGGGTCTAATTCACCCCTCCACTTT
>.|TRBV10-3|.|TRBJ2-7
CAISEDGYEQYF
TGTGCCATCAGTGAGGACGGCTACGAGCAGTACTTC
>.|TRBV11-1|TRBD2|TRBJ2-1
CASSDWTSGGEERFF
TGTGCCAGCAGCGATTGGACTAGCGGGGGGGAAGAGCGTTTCTTC
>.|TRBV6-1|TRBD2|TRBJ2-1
CASSEGGGTSNEQFF
TGTGCCAGCAGTGAAGGTGGGGGGACTAGTAATGAGCAGTTCTTC
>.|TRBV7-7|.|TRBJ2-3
CASSLEGKKDTQYF
TGTGCTAGCAGCTTAGAGGGGAAGAAGGATACGCAGTATTTT
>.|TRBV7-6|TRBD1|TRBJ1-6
CASSFIQGAYNSPLHF
TGTGCCAGCAGCTTTATCCAGGGGGCCTATAATTCACCCCTCCACTTT
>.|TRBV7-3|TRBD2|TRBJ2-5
CASSPSGSRETQYF
TGTGCCAGCAGTCCTAGCGGGAGTAGGGAGACCCAGTACTTC
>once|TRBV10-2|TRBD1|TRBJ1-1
CASTTGGFTEAFF
TGCGCCAGCACGACAGGGGGTTTCACTGAAGCTTTCTTT
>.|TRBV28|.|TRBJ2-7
CASSFLSSYEQYF
TGTGCCAGCAGTTTCCTTAGCTCCTACGAGCAGTACTTC
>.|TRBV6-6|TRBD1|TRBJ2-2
CASSFWTGGTGELFF
TGTGCCAGCAGTTTTTGGACAGGGGGCACCGGGGAGCTGTTTTTT
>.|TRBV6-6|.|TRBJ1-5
CASRAGVSQPQHF
TGTGCCAGCAGGGCAGGGGTTAGTCAGCCCCAGCATTTT